This T cell receptor (beta chain) is drawn from a study of T cell repertoires in cytomegalovirus infection. Whole-study context: Recently identified HLA-C-restricted CMV epitopes were used, and well-studied HLA-B-restricted CMV epitopes were used as well.

A remark on this clonotype: What it binds is not known.

TCRdb itself ran the reads through MiXCR, one entry per CDR3 protein. The table has about 920,000 distinct CDR3 sequences, around 32% seen once. V lost 5 bases and J lost 6, with 13 bases in between. The CDR3 is made up of 14 amino acids. Germline assignment: CDR1 SGHAT and CDR2 FQNNGV. The origin of this receptor is a human donor in good health (CMV status not recorded). Some clones in this sample may be carry-over from other donors' samples. Sequenced material: cultured CD8+ T cells from PBMCs, taken from culture after CMV antigen stimulation. The chain recombines TRBV11-2 with TRBJ2-2; TRBD1 might be the D (5 bases). The CDR3 nucleotides read TGTGCCAGCAGCACTCAGGGTCCGGCCGGGGAGCTGTTTTTT. Translated, it gives CASSTQGPAGELFF.